A single sample gave rise to the 5 T cell receptor beta chains below, sequenced in a study of shared clonotypes between healthy human individuals (dated by TCRdb to between 2020 and 2021). CD8 naive samples were obtained by positive selection for CCR7 among CD45RO-negative cells, yielding a CD45RA+CCR7+ population from which TemRA cells were excluded. Libraries came from the immunoSEQ multiplex PCR assay. TCRdb carries this immuneACCESS record with in-frame sequences only. Its versions omit some clonotypes, under half of them owing to an unresolved V gene in the studies checked, with the rest unexplained. The table for this sample lists some 2,000,000 clones; just under 95% of them were counted only once. The ten largest clones represent roughly 1% of the sample. Sequencing used naive CD8+ T cells sorted from blood. The intended sense of this specimen's cell subset or site label: CD45RA+CCR7+. The receptors were gathered from a man aged 18 to 29 in good health.

V is TRBV27 and J is TRBJ2-1; TRBD1 or TRBD2 may be the D gene (6 bases each). The CDR3 is made up of 16 amino acids. The V end was cut by 6 bases, the J end by 2 bases, with 17 bases between. Germline V gives CDR1 MNHEY, CDR2 SMNVEV (reference sequence). CDR3 sequence: CASRGGATGTYNEQFF. CDR3 in DNA: TGTGCCAGCAGGGGGGGTGCGACAGGTACCTACAATGAGCAGTTCTTC.

CDR3 sequence: CASSPFRDQETQYF. The CDR3 bases are TGCGCCAGCAGCCCTTTCAGGGACCAAGAGACCCAGTACTTC. The rearrangement joins TRBV4-3 to TRBJ2-5, with D tentatively TRBD1 (5 bases). Germline V gene sequence: CDR1 LGHNA, CDR2 YSLEER. CDR3 length: 14 residues. V lost 4 bases and J 0 bases, leaving 9 bases between the germline ends.

Notes on this clone: In the same sample, other DNA sequences code for this CDR3. The chain couples TRBV5-1 to TRBJ1-5, with D perhaps TRBD1 (6 bases). The CDR3 covers 14 residues. Deletions cut 4 bases from V and 2 bases from J, with 10 bases between. Per the germline V gene, CDR1 is SGHRS and CDR2 is YFSETQ. The DNA for the CDR3 is TGCGCCAGCAGCCTTGAGGGGGGCAATCAGCCCCAGCATTTT. Its translation is CASSLEGGNQPQHF.

V gene TRBV4-1 combines with J gene TRBJ1-6; no firm D call. Germline CDR1 and CDR2: MGHRA and YSYEKL. V lost 0 bases to trimming and J lost 7 bases, with 13 bases between them. The CDR3 loop spans 16 amino acids. Written as DNA, the CDR3 is TGCGCCAGCAGCCAAGATAGGAGAGGGATCAATTCACCCCTCCACTTT. This sequence encodes CASSQDRRGINSPLHF.

V is TRBV9 and J is TRBJ1-1; D is unresolved. The germline CDR1 and CDR2 sequences are SGDLS and YYNGEE. The CDR3 length is 16 residues. Trimming pared 0 bases from V and 14 bases from J, leaving 26 bases between. The CDR3 sequence is CASSVGRTRSVLVLFF. Here the CDR3 DNA reads TGTGCCAGCAGCGTAGGTCGGACTCGTTCAGTCCTTGTATTATTCTTT.